This T cell receptor (beta chain) appears in the sequencing data of a study of OX40 agonist ivuxolimab in advanced cancers. V was clipped by 5 bases and J by 5 bases; unmatched bases: 7. The CDR3 extends over 15 amino acids. Germline V gene data show CDR1 as MNHNY and CDR2 as SVGAGI (reference sequence). The protocol was immunoSEQ multiplex PCR, while the TCRdb copy is restricted to in-frame clones and leaves out a portion. The sample shows some 86,000 clones, more than 85% of them seen only once. The specimen comprised CD4+ or CD8+ T cells sorted from blood, sampled in a trial of the OX40 agonist ivuxolimab. The genes are TRBV6-6 and TRBJ2-7; 12 nucleotides line up with TRBD2. The TCR was taken from an adult with an advanced solid tumor such as melanoma, head and neck, liver or kidney cancer. CDR3 nucleotide sequence: TGTGCCAGCAGTCAAACTAGCGGGGGGAAAGACGAGCAGTACTTC. This translates into CASSQTSGGKDEQYF.